This T cell receptor (beta chain) was identified during a study of blood T cell repertoires in COVID-19. Study-level information: Italy, Spain and the United States were the sources of the convalescent and acute COVID-19 samples. The analysed material was cDNA or gDNA that came from T cells, B-cell-depleted T cells, or PBMCs.

The J segment lost 2 bases and the V segment lost 6 bases, leaving 13 bases of the junction unmatched. Germline-derived CDR1 and CDR2 are MNHNY and SVGAGI (reference sequence). The CDR3 covers 16 residues. The authors' processing: Estimation of nucleated cell counts was performed using reference gene primer amplification. TCRdb's table, derived via immunoSEQ multiplex PCR, lists solely in-frame clones and lacks some. The DNA gave D and trimming, while V, J and clone size come from that table. The sample includes 70,000 to 85,000 clones, more than 80% of them seen just once. The chain links TRBV6-6 to TRBJ2-7; TRBD1 agrees at 7 bases. The receptor's source is a woman older than 75 with acute or convalescent COVID-19. The sequencing input was peripheral blood. In DNA form, the CDR3 reads TGTGCCAGCAGCTGGGACAGCTCCACGGGGACCTACGAGCAGTACTTC. It encodes CASSWDSSTGTYEQYF.